This is a list of T cell receptor beta chains from one sample in a study of cytomegalovirus exposure and HLA in healthy donors. Here immunoSEQ multiplex PCR was the method, and the copy in TCRdb shows in-frame clones only, minus some. The table shows over 200,000 clones, with almost 80% occurring only once. Sequencing was carried out using PBMCs. The receptors were gathered from a male donor in good health and CMV-seronegative. Each CDR3 is given with its conserved first and last residue. D genes are given only for firm matches. Clone size is shown for a subset of rows, as once, few, many or a class of expanded clone.

j_call: TRBJ2-7; d_call: NA; clone_size: NA; v_call: TRBV5-1; cdr3_aa: CASRQQGAAYEQYF; cdr3_nt: TGCGCCAGCAGGCAGCAGGGTGCTGCCTACGAGCAGTACTTC
j_call: TRBJ2-1; d_call: TRBD2; clone_size: NA; v_call: TRBV13; cdr3_aa: CASSSRPSGRGARDEQFF; cdr3_nt: TGTGCCAGCAGCTCCCGACCTAGCGGGAGAGGAGCTAGGGATGAGCAGTTCTTC
j_call: TRBJ2-3; d_call: NA; clone_size: NA; v_call: TRBV11-2; cdr3_aa: CASSLAPPDTQYF; cdr3_nt: TGTGCCAGCAGCTTAGCTCCCCCAGATACGCAGTATTTT
j_call: TRBJ2-7; d_call: NA; clone_size: few; v_call: TRBV5-6; cdr3_aa: CASSFLDRSEQYF; cdr3_nt: TGTGCCAGCAGCTTTCTGGACAGATCCGAGCAGTACTTC
j_call: TRBJ1-3; d_call: NA; clone_size: NA; v_call: TRBV29-1; cdr3_aa: CSVAPGRAGNTIYF; cdr3_nt: TGCAGCGTTGCCCCGGGAAGGGCTGGAAACACCATATATTTT
j_call: TRBJ2-1; d_call: TRBD2; clone_size: NA; v_call: TRBV10-3; cdr3_aa: CAISGLAGVNEQFF; cdr3_nt: TGTGCCATCAGTGGTCTAGCGGGAGTAAATGAGCAGTTCTTC
j_call: TRBJ2-1; d_call: NA; clone_size: NA; v_call: TRBV5-4; cdr3_aa: CASSLAASSYNEQFF; cdr3_nt: TGTGCCAGCAGCTTGGCGGCTAGCTCCTACAATGAGCAGTTCTTC
j_call: TRBJ2-7; d_call: NA; clone_size: NA; v_call: TRBV27; cdr3_aa: CASSFAGGVYEQYF; cdr3_nt: TGTGCCAGCAGTTTTGCCGGGGGAGTATACGAGCAGTACTTC
j_call: TRBJ2-3; d_call: TRBD1; clone_size: NA; v_call: TRBV5-4; cdr3_aa: CASSSGTGRGTDTQYF; cdr3_nt: TGTGCCAGCAGCTCGGGGACAGGGCGAGGCACAGATACGCAGTATTTT
j_call: TRBJ1-2; d_call: NA; clone_size: NA; v_call: TRBV7-2; cdr3_aa: CASSLAAGLGYGYTF; cdr3_nt: TGTGCCAGCAGCTTAGCTGCGGGTCTCGGGTATGGCTACACCTTC
j_call: TRBJ2-3; d_call: TRBD2; clone_size: NA; v_call: TRBV7-9; cdr3_aa: CASSLGEGTSVTDTQYF; cdr3_nt: TGTGCCAGCAGCTTAGGTGAGGGGACTAGCGTCACAGATACGCAGTATTTT
j_call: TRBJ1-1; d_call: TRBD1; clone_size: NA; v_call: TRBV7-3; cdr3_aa: CASSRDRGTEAFF; cdr3_nt: TGTGCCAGCAGCCGGGACAGGGGCACTGAAGCTTTCTTT
j_call: TRBJ2-2; d_call: TRBD1; clone_size: NA; v_call: TRBV9; cdr3_aa: CASSVGFRQGNTGELFF; cdr3_nt: TGTGCCAGCAGCGTAGGTTTTCGACAGGGTAACACCGGGGAGCTGTTTTTT
j_call: TRBJ2-1; d_call: TRBD2; clone_size: once; v_call: TRBV6-1; cdr3_aa: CASSGLAGPHNEQFF; cdr3_nt: TGTGCCAGCAGCGGACTAGCGGGACCCCATAATGAGCAGTTCTTC
j_call: TRBJ2-3; d_call: NA; clone_size: NA; v_call: TRBV5-5; cdr3_aa: CASSPILSSHSADTQYF; cdr3_nt: TGTGCCAGCAGCCCCATTCTTAGCAGCCACTCGGCAGATACGCAGTATTTT
j_call: TRBJ1-1; d_call: NA; clone_size: NA; v_call: TRBV28; cdr3_aa: CASISGGNTEAFF; cdr3_nt: TGTGCCAGCATTTCCGGGGGGAACACTGAAGCTTTCTTT
j_call: TRBJ2-1; d_call: TRBD2; clone_size: NA; v_call: TRBV7-3; cdr3_aa: CASSLAGEAYNEQFF; cdr3_nt: TGTGCCAGCAGCTTGGCGGGAGAGGCCTACAATGAGCAGTTCTTC
j_call: TRBJ2-5; d_call: NA; clone_size: NA; v_call: TRBV2; cdr3_aa: CASRLTGPYF; cdr3_nt: TGTGCCAGCAGATTGACAGGTCCGTACTTC
j_call: TRBJ2-5; d_call: TRBD2; clone_size: NA; v_call: TRBV29-1; cdr3_aa: CSVEQGGGETQYF; cdr3_nt: TGCAGCGTTGAGCAGGGCGGGGGAGAGACCCAGTACTTC
j_call: TRBJ1-2; d_call: TRBD1; clone_size: NA; v_call: TRBV5-1; cdr3_aa: CASGGDRVRSYTF; cdr3_nt: TGCGCCAGCGGAGGGGACAGGGTCAGGAGCTACACCTTC
j_call: TRBJ2-3; d_call: NA; clone_size: NA; v_call: TRBV18; cdr3_aa: CASSPRQTTSTDTQYF; cdr3_nt: TGTGCCAGCTCACCACGACAGACCACTAGCACAGATACGCAGTATTTT
j_call: TRBJ2-7; d_call: TRBD1; clone_size: NA; v_call: TRBV27; cdr3_aa: CASSLPGTGRSEQYF; cdr3_nt: TGTGCCAGCAGTTTACCCGGGACAGGGAGAAGCGAGCAGTACTTC
j_call: TRBJ2-1; d_call: TRBD2; clone_size: once; v_call: TRBV5-1; cdr3_aa: CASSLNQVGLAGVREQFF; cdr3_nt: TGCGCCAGCAGCTTGAACCAGGTTGGGCTAGCGGGAGTACGTGAGCAGTTCTTC
j_call: TRBJ1-5; d_call: TRBD1; clone_size: few; v_call: TRBV5-6; cdr3_aa: CASSFGDSDQPQHF; cdr3_nt: TGTGCCAGCAGCTTTGGGGACAGCGATCAGCCCCAGCATTTT
j_call: TRBJ1-2; d_call: TRBD1; clone_size: once; v_call: TRBV2; cdr3_aa: CASSPGTGTNYGYTF; cdr3_nt: TGTGCCAGCAGTCCCGGGACAGGAACTAACTATGGCTACACCTTC
j_call: TRBJ2-1; d_call: TRBD2; clone_size: NA; v_call: TRBV7-2; cdr3_aa: CASTAGEQTYNEQFF; cdr3_nt: TGTGCCAGCACCGCGGGGGAACAAACCTACAATGAGCAGTTCTTC
j_call: TRBJ1-1; d_call: NA; clone_size: NA; v_call: TRBV28; cdr3_aa: CASSSPLGQGMTEAFF; cdr3_nt: TGTGCCAGCAGTTCCCCGTTGGGGCAGGGAATGACTGAAGCTTTCTTT